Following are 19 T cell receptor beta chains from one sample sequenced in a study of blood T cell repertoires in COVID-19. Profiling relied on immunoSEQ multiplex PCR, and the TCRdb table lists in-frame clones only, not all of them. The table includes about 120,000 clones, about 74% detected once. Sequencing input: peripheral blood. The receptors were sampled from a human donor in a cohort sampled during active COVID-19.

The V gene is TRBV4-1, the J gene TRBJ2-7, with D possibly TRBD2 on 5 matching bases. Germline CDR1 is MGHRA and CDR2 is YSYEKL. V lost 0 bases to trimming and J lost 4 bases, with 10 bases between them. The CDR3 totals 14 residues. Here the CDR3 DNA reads TGCGCCAGCAGCCAAGAAACTAGGATGTACGAGCAGTACTTC. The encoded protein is CASSQETRMYEQYF.

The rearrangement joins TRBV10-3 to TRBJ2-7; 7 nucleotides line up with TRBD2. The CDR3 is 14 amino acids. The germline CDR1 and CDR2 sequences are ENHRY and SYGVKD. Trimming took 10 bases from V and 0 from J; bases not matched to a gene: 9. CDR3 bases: TGTGCCACCTCCCTGCGGGAGAGCTCCTACGAGCAGTACTTC. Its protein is CATSLRESSYEQYF.

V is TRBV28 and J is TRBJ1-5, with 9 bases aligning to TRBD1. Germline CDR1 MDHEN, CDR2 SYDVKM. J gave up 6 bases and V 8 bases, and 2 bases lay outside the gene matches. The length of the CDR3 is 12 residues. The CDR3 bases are TGTGCCAGCGGGACAGGGAGTCAGCCCCAGCATTTT. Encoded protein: CASGTGSQPQHF.

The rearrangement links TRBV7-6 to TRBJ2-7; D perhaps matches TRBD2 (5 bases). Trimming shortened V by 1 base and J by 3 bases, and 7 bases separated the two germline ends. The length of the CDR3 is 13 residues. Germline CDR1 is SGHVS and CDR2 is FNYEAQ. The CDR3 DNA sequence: TGTGCCAGCAGCTTAGGAGGGAACTACGAGCAGTACTTC. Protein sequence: CASSLGGNYEQYF.

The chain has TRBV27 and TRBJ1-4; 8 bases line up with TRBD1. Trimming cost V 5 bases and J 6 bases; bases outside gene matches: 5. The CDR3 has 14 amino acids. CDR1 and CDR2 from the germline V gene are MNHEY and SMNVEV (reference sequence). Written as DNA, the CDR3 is TGTGCCAGCAGTGAGACAGGGGAAGATGAAAAACTGTTTTTT. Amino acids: CASSETGEDEKLFF. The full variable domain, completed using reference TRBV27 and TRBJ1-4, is EAQVTQNPRYLITVTGKKLTVTCSQNMNHEYMSWYRQDPGLGLRQIYYSMNVEVTDKGDVPEGYKVSRKEKRNFPLILESPSPNQTSLYFCASSETGEDEKLFFGSGTQLSVL.

The CDR3 region is CASTGKTSGYEQYF. The CDR3 coding sequence is TGTGCCAGCACCGGAAAGACTAGCGGCTACGAGCAGTACTTC. The gene calls are TRBV2 and TRBJ2-7, with 9 bases that match TRBD2. The CDR3 contains 14 residues. V lost 7 bases, J lost 3 bases, and 7 bases stayed unmatched. Germline V gene data show CDR1 as SNHLY and CDR2 as FYNNEI.

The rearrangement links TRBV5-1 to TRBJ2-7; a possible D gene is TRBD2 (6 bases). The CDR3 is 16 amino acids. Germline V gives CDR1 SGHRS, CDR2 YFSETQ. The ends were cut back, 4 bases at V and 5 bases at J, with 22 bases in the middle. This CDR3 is CASSPQGTPSAHEQYF. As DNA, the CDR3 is TGCGCCAGCAGCCCGCAAGGGACTCCTAGTGCCCACGAGCAGTACTTC.

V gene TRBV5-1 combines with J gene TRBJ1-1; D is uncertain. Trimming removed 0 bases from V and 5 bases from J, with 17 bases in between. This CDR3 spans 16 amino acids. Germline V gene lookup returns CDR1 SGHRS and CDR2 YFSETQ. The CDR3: CASSLGSLGSGTEAFF. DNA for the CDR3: TGCGCCAGCAGCTTGGGTTCGCTCGGGTCGGGTACTGAAGCTTTCTTT.

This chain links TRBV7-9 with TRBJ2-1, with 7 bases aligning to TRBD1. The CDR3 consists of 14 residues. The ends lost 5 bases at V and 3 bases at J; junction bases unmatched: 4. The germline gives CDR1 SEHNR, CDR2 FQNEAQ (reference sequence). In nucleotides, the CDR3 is TGTGCCAGCAGCGGGGACAGTGGCTACAATGAGCAGTTCTTC. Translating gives CASSGDSGYNEQFF.

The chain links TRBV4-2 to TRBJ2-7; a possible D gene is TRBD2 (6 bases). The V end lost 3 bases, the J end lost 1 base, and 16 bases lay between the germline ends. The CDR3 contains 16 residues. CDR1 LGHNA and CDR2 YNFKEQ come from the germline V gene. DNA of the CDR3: TGTGCCAGCAGCCAGGAGCTCGGGAGCCGTTCCTACGAGCAGTACTTC. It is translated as CASSQELGSRSYEQYF.

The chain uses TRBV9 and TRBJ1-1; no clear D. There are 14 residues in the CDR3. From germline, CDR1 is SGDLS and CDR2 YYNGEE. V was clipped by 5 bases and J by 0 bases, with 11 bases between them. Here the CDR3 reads CASSRSFMNTEAFF. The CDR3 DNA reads TGTGCCAGCAGTAGATCCTTCATGAACACTGAAGCTTTCTTT.

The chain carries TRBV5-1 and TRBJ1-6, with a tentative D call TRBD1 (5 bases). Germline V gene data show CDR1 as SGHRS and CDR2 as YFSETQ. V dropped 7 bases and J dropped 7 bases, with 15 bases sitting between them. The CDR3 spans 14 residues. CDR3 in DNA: TGCGCCAGCCAGCCGGTCCCAGGGAATTCACCCCTCCACTTT. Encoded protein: CASQPVPGNSPLHF.

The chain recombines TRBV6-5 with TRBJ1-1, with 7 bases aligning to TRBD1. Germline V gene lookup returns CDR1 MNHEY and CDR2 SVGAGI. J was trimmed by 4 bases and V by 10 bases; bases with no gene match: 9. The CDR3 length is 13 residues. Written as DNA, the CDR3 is TGTGCCACAACGAGTCCAGGGGGCACTGAAGCTTTCTTT. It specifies CATTSPGGTEAFF.

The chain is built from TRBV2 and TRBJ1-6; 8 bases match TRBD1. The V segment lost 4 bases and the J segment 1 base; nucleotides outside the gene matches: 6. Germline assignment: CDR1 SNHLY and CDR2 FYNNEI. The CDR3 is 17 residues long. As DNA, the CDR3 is TGTGCCAGCAGTGTACAGGGGGAGATGTCCTATAATTCACCCCTCCACTTT. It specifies CASSVQGEMSYNSPLHF.

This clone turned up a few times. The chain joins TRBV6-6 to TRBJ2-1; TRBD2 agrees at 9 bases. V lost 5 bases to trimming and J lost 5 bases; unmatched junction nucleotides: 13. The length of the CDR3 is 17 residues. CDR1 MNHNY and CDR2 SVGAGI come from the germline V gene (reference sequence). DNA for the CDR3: TGTGCCAGCAGTCCCCTGAGCGGACTAGCGAGCAACAATGAGCAGTTCTTC. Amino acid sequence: CASSPLSGLASNNEQFF.

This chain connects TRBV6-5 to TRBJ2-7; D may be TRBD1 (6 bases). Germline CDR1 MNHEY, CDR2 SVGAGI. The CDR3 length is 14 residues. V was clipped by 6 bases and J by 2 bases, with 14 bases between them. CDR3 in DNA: TGTGCCAGCAGCCACAGCCAGGGGACCTACGAGCAGTACTTC. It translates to CASSHSQGTYEQYF.

CDR3 nucleotide sequence: TGTGCCAGCAGTTTCCTAATATGGGATACGCAGTATTTT. It codes for CASSFLIWDTQYF. The chain carries TRBV28 and TRBJ2-3; D is undetermined. The CDR3 loop spans 13 amino acids. Between the trimmed V and J ends, which lost 3 bases and 6 bases, there was a span of 10 bases. The germline V gene has CDR1 MDHEN and CDR2 SYDVKM.

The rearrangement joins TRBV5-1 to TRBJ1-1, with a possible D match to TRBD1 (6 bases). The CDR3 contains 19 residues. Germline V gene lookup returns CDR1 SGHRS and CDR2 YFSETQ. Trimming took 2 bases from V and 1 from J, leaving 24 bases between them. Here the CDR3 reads CASSFTQGRSTLTNTEAFF. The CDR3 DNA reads TGCGCCAGCAGCTTTACACAGGGTCGTTCCACTCTTACGAACACTGAAGCTTTCTTT.

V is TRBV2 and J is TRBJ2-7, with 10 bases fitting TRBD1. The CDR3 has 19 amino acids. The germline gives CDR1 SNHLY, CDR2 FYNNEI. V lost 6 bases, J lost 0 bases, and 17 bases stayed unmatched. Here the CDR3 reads CASRLTRDRGPESSYEQYF. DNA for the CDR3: TGTGCCAGCAGACTCACCCGGGACAGGGGCCCGGAGAGCTCCTACGAGCAGTACTTC.